Listed below are T cell receptor beta chains from one sample, sequenced in a study of CD8+ T cells in alopecia areata. Generated by immunoSEQ multiplex PCR, the TCRdb table keeps only in-frame clones and is missing some. This table holds around 130,000 clones, around three fifths found once. The sequencing here drew on CD4+ T cells sorted from blood, taken at week 0. The source is a human donor with alopecia areata. The CDR3 runs from the conserved cysteine through the conserved F or W. The D gene is left open where the match is weak. The size entry is marked missing in some rows and otherwise reads once, few, many or a size class.

-,-,TRBJ1-1,TRBV4-1,TGCGCCAGCAGCCAATCACCCGGACGGAGGTTGAACACTGAAGCTTTCTTT,CASSQSPGRRLNTEAFF
-,-,TRBJ2-7,TRBV7-3,TGTGCCAGCAGCCCCACTGGACAACCCTACGAGCAGTACTTC,CASSPTGQPYEQYF
few,-,TRBJ2-1,TRBV30,TGTGCCTGGACACATTTCGTTCGAAATGAGCAGTTCTTC,CAWTHFVRNEQFF
few,TRBD1,TRBJ1-2,TRBV5-4,TGTGCCAGCAGCCCGTTCACAGGGGGCGATGATGGCTACACCTTC,CASSPFTGGDDGYTF
-,-,TRBJ2-5,TRBV27,TGTGCCAGCAGCCCCGGGGGCCAAGAGACCCAGTACTTC,CASSPGGQETQYF
once,-,TRBJ2-3,TRBV5-1,TGCGCCAGCAGCTCTCATTTAGATACGCAGTATTTT,CASSSHLDTQYF
-,TRBD1,TRBJ1-3,TRBV7-9,TGTGCCAGCAGCTCACTCGGACAGGGGACTGGAAACACCATATATTTT,CASSSLGQGTGNTIYF
few,-,TRBJ1-5,TRBV19,TGTGCCAGTAGTATAGGGAGGGGTCGCAATCAGCCCCAGCATTTT,CASSIGRGRNQPQHF
few,-,TRBJ1-2,TRBV28,TGTGCCAGCAGTTTAAATGCCCGTGGGTATGGCTACACCTTC,CASSLNARGYGYTF
few,-,TRBJ1-5,TRBV30,TGTGCCTGGAGTAAGAGGGGCAATCAGCCCCAGCATTTT,CAWSKRGNQPQHF
-,TRBD1,TRBJ1-2,TRBV7-2,TGTGCCAGCAGCTTAGGCGACAGGGGCTATGGCTACACCTTC,CASSLGDRGYGYTF
once,TRBD2,TRBJ2-1,TRBV19,TGTGCCAGTAGTGTCCGTAGCGGGCCAACCCCCCACAATGAGCAGTTCTTC,CASSVRSGPTPHNEQFF
-,-,TRBJ1-5,TRBV29-1,TGCAGCGTTGCGATGACAGTCAATCAGCCCCAGCATTTT,CSVAMTVNQPQHF
few,-,TRBJ2-7,TRBV9,TGTGCCAGCAGCGTACTCCCAGGGCACTACGAGCAGTACTTC,CASSVLPGHYEQYF
-,-,TRBJ2-5,TRBV27,TGTGCCAGCCATCGCTTCGGGCAGGGGCAGCAAGAGACCCAGTACTTC,CASHRFGQGQQETQYF
-,TRBD1,TRBJ1-1,TRBV27,TGTGCCAGCAGTGGGGAAACAGGGGGCACTGAAGCTTTCTTT,CASSGETGGTEAFF
-,-,TRBJ2-5,TRBV9,TGTGCCAGCAGCATGGGGACGGACCAAGAGACCCAGTACTTC,CASSMGTDQETQYF
-,-,TRBJ2-1,TRBV5-1,TGCGCCAGCAGCTTCGGGCCCCAGGTTGGTAATGAGCAGTTCTTC,CASSFGPQVGNEQFF
-,-,TRBJ2-1,TRBV27,TGTGCCAGCAGTCCAACCTCTCGTAATGAGCAGTTCTTC,CASSPTSRNEQFF
-,-,TRBJ2-1,TRBV6-5,TGTGCCAGCAGTGGAGGGAGTAGGCAGTTCTTC,CASSGGSRQFF
-,-,TRBJ1-3,TRBV15,TGTGCCACCAGCAGAGATTGGGGGACACGCTCTGGAAACACCATATATTTT,CATSRDWGTRSGNTIYF
-,-,TRBJ1-2,TRBV14,TGTGCCAGCAGCCAAGCAGGGGCTCGGTATGGCTACACCTTC,CASSQAGARYGYTF
-,TRBD2,TRBJ2-3,TRBV2,TGTGCCAGCAGGAGACTAGCGGGCACAGATACGCAGTATTTT,CASRRLAGTDTQYF
few,-,TRBJ2-3,TRBV10-3,TGTGCCATCAGCCCCACTACAGATACGCAGTATTTT,CAISPTTDTQYF
-,TRBD1,TRBJ1-2,TRBV6-6,TGTGCCAGCAGTTCAGGGGGCGGAAACTATGGCTACACCTTC,CASSSGGGNYGYTF
-,-,TRBJ2-7,TRBV28,TGTGCCAGCACTTCCTTCCGAACCTACGAGCAGTACTTC,CASTSFRTYEQYF
-,-,TRBJ1-2,TRBV10-3,TGTGCCATCATGTCCCAGCAGCCCTATGGCTACACCTTC,CAIMSQQPYGYTF
few,-,TRBJ1-1,TRBV4-2,TGTGCCAGCAGCCAAGATTTGCCCCCCGGGGCAAGGACTGAAGCTTTCTTT,CASSQDLPPGARTEAFF
few,TRBD1,TRBJ2-3,TRBV28,TGTGCCAGCAGTTTGACAGGGGTGGCAGATACGCAGTATTTT,CASSLTGVADTQYF
few,TRBD1,TRBJ1-6,TRBV7-2,TGTGCCAGCAGCTTACAACAGGGGAAGCCACCCCTCCACTTT,CASSLQQGKPPLHF
few,TRBD1,TRBJ1-5,TRBV7-6,TGTGCCAGCAGCAGAGGACAGGGGACTCAGCCCCAGCATTTT,CASSRGQGTQPQHF
few,-,TRBJ1-5,TRBV18,TGTGCCAGCTCACCACTAGATAGCAATCAGCCCCAGCATTTT,CASSPLDSNQPQHF
few,-,TRBJ2-1,TRBV7-7,TGTGCCAGCAGCTTAGTGCCCGCGGGGGCAAATGAGCAGTTCTTC,CASSLVPAGANEQFF
-,-,TRBJ1-5,TRBV27,TGTGCCAGCAGTTTATTTCGGGGGGCCACCCATCAGCCCCAGCATTTT,CASSLFRGATHQPQHF
-,-,TRBJ2-7,TRBV5-1,TGCGCCAGCAGCTTGCAGGGGTCCAACGAGCAGTACTTC,CASSLQGSNEQYF
-,-,TRBJ2-5,TRBV5-1,TGCGCCAGCAGCCCCGGGTCACAAGAGACCCAGTACTTC,CASSPGSQETQYF
-,-,TRBJ1-2,TRBV6-5,TGTGCCAGCGGGGGGGGCAGGGGATATGGCTACACCTTC,CASGGGRGYGYTF
few,TRBD1,TRBJ2-1,TRBV2,TGTGCCACAAACCGCGGGACAGGGTCTGAGCAGTTCTTC,CATNRGTGSEQFF
few,TRBD2,TRBJ2-1,TRBV29-1,TGCAGCGTTGAAGGACTAGCGGGAGATCATGAGCAGTTCTTC,CSVEGLAGDHEQFF
-,TRBD2,TRBJ2-7,TRBV7-9,TGTGCCAGCAGCTTAGAGGTACTAGCGGGGGGCCCCGCCTACGAGCAGTACTTC,CASSLEVLAGGPAYEQYF
-,TRBD1,TRBJ1-2,TRBV2,TGTGCCAGCAGTGCAGACAGGGGGAACTATGGCTACACCTTC,CASSADRGNYGYTF
-,-,TRBJ1-5,TRBV5-6,TGTGCCAGCAGCTTGTGGGGTCGGCGCAATCAGCCCCAGCATTTT,CASSLWGRRNQPQHF
once,-,TRBJ2-5,TRBV9,TGTGCCAGCAGCGTGACTTCGTACCAAGAGACCCAGTACTTC,CASSVTSYQETQYF